The 11 T cell receptor beta chains listed next were all sequenced from one sample in a study of cytomegalovirus exposure and HLA in healthy donors. PCR involved 60 Vbeta and 13 Jbeta primers. Clones were sequenced by immunoSEQ multiplex PCR, and TCRdb holds only the in-frame ones, with some missing. The sample has 100,000 to 150,000 clones; 74% are singletons. Sample: PBMCs. These receptors originate from a middle-aged man in good health and CMV-seropositive.

V is TRBV13 and J is TRBJ1-2, with TRBD1 identical over 7 bases. The CDR3 consists of 15 residues. The germline V gene encodes CDR1 PRHDT and CDR2 FYEKMQ (reference sequence). The V and J ends lost 4 bases and 2 bases, in that order; junction bases with no gene match: 7. Written as DNA, the CDR3 is TGTGCCAGCAGCTCGCTGAAACAGGGGAACTATGGCTACACCTTC. Translated: CASSSLKQGNYGYTF.

V usage is TRBV12-5 and J usage is TRBJ2-1; TRBD2 matches 8 bases. This CDR3 is built from 15 residues. Germline V gene data show CDR1 as LGHNT and CDR2 as FRNRAP. The junction had 6 bases not matched to a gene; V was cut back by 5 bases and J by 3 bases. The CDR3 DNA reads as TGTGCTAGTGGTCGCAGCGGGAGTAGCTACAATGAGCAGTTCTTC. It encodes CASGRSGSSYNEQFF.

CDR3 residues: CATTPAYTGELFF. For the CDR3, the DNA is TGTGCCACTACCCCCGCATACACCGGGGAGCTGTTTTTT. The chain joins TRBV6-1 to TRBJ2-2; unclear D gene. V was clipped by 10 bases and J by 3 bases, with 12 bases between them. The CDR3 spans 13 residues. CDR1 is MNHNS, CDR2 SASEGT, per germline.

The genes are TRBV2 and TRBJ1-5; D unresolved. CDR1 and CDR2 (germline): SNHLY, FYNNEI. With 7 bases removed from V and 5 bases from J, the gap between germline ends came to 18 bases. There are 15 residues in the CDR3. CDR3 residues: CASTLPGQAHQPQHF. In DNA form, the CDR3 reads TGTGCCAGCACCTTGCCCGGTCAGGCGCATCAGCCCCAGCATTTT.

This chain links TRBV5-1 with TRBJ2-2, with 12 bases aligning to TRBD2. The V and J ends lost 7 bases and 5 bases, in that order; junction bases with no gene match: 6. CDR3 length equals 15 residues. The germline V gene encodes CDR1 SGHRS and CDR2 YFSETQ. The DNA for the CDR3 is TGCGCCAGCGGAAAAGGGACTAGCGGGACCGGGGAGCTGTTTTTT. Protein sequence: CASGKGTSGTGELFF.

The gene calls are TRBV6-5 and TRBJ2-3, with 8 bases lining up with TRBD2. Germline V gene sequence: CDR1 MNHEY, CDR2 SVGAGI. This CDR3 has 15 amino acids. V was pared by 5 bases and J by 0 bases, with 4 bases of the junction left unmatched. CDR3 sequence: CASSPTSVSTDTQYF. CDR3 DNA: TGTGCCAGCAGTCCGACTAGCGTTAGCACAGATACGCAGTATTTT.

The V call is TRBV14, the J call TRBJ2-2; TRBD1 aligns across 10 bases. V was clipped by 3 bases and J by 6 bases; unmatched bases: 7. The CDR3 has 16 amino acids. CDR1 SGHDN and CDR2 FVKESK come from the germline V gene. For the CDR3, the DNA is TGTGCCAGCAGCCATCGACAGGGGGCAAAAGCCGGGGAGCTGTTTTTT. Translating gives CASSHRQGAKAGELFF. The full variable domain, rest sourced from reference TRBV14 and TRBJ2-2, is EAGVTQFPSHSVIEKGQTVTLRCDPISGHDNLYWYRRVMGKEIKFLLHFVKESKQDESGMPNNRFLAERTGGTYSTLKVQPAELEDSGVYFCASSHRQGAKAGELFFGEGSRLTVL.

V is TRBV30 and J is TRBJ2-1; the match to TRBD2 covers 7 bases. Germline values: CDR1 GTSNPN, CDR2 SVGIG (reference sequence). Losses at the gene ends were 8 bases for V and 6 bases for J; bases not matched to a gene: 10. This CDR3 has 13 residues. The CDR3 here is CAGSSGIFNEQFF. The CDR3 DNA reads TGTGCCGGCTCTAGCGGTATTTTCAATGAGCAGTTCTTC.

The genes are TRBV7-3 and TRBJ2-5; 9 bases line up with TRBD2. This CDR3 contains 15 residues. Unmatched junction bases numbered 4, after V lost 2 bases and J lost 3 bases. Germline V gene data show CDR1 as SGHTA and CDR2 as FQGTGA. The CDR3 sequence is CASSLGAGGEETQYF. CDR3 bases: TGTGCCAGCAGCTTAGGGGCGGGAGGGGAAGAGACCCAGTACTTC.

This clone was detected a few times. V is TRBV7-3 and J is TRBJ2-3; 9 bases are a match to TRBD2. The CDR3 has 16 residues. V lost 3 bases, J lost 4 bases, and 8 bases stayed unmatched. Germline CDR1 reads SGHTA; CDR2 reads FQGTGA. CDR3 coding DNA: TGTGCCAGCAGCTTGCAGGCGGGGGGGGTGGCAGATACGCAGTATTTT. This encodes CASSLQAGGVADTQYF.

Concerning this clone: The junction does not match germline at one end; this may be a read error. V usage is TRBV9 and J usage is TRBJ2-5; possibly TRBD2 for D (6 bases). The CDR3 contains 17 residues. Germline lookup yields CDR1 SGDLS and CDR2 YYNGEE. CDR3 region: CASSVDSGGALQEAQYF. CDR3 nucleotide sequence: TGTGCCAGCAGCGTTGATTCGGGCGGGGCCTTACAAGAGGCCCAGTACTTC.